This is a list of T cell receptor beta chains from one sample in a study of sequential checkpoint blockade in melanoma. The table came from immunoSEQ multiplex PCR; TCRdb's copy has only in-frame clones and leaves some out. The sample has 15,000 to 20,000 clones, approximately 26% seen once. Specimen: tumor tissue (inferred from file names), collected from a patient given nivolumab and ipilimumab in sequence. Receptors were obtained from a human donor with melanoma. Both conserved end residues are part of each CDR3. Each record gives: J gene, V gene, CDR3 protein.

J: TRBJ2-7
V: TRBV30
CDR3: CAWSPKYEQYF

J: TRBJ1-1
V: TRBV30
CDR3: CAWSSQTPNTEAFF

J: TRBJ2-6
V: TRBV19
CDR3: CASSDPRGGLSGANVLTF

J: TRBJ1-2
V: TRBV6-8
CDR3: CASRRDGGLGGYTF

J: TRBJ2-2
V: TRBV11-3
CDR3: CASSLVAGPGELFF

J: TRBJ2-7
V: TRBV9
CDR3: CASSVTGTYEQYF

J: TRBJ2-1
V: TRBV19
CDR3: CASSIISDPWRGGAEQFF

J: TRBJ1-2
V: TRBV28
CDR3: CASSWPDRNYGYTF

J: TRBJ1-3
V: TRBV11-3
CDR3: CASSFRRRSSGNTIYF

J: TRBJ1-2
V: TRBV23-1
CDR3: CASSQGRGGSGGYTF

J: TRBJ2-7
V: TRBV28
CDR3: CASSIGGAYEQYF

J: TRBJ1-2
V: TRBV28
CDR3: CASSPGQTYGYTF

J: TRBJ2-7
V: TRBV11-1
CDR3: CASSLRGVGVYEQYF

J: TRBJ1-4
V: TRBV6-8
CDR3: CASRRDKEGLNEKLFF

J: TRBJ2-3
V: TRBV7-5
CDR3: CASSFPIVTSGVDTQYF

J: TRBJ1-3
V: TRBV28
CDR3: CATRDRGPSRAGNTIYF

J: TRBJ2-1
V: TRBV9
CDR3: CASSGRAMEGGQFF

J: TRBJ1-1
V: TRBV6-8
CDR3: CASSYGTSNTEAFF

J: TRBJ1-2
V: TRBV6-8
CDR3: CASSANSNYGYTF

J: TRBJ2-7
V: TRBV15
CDR3: CATSQEGQGLYEQYF

J: TRBJ2-7
V: TRBV6-8
CDR3: CASSYFRERYEQYF

J: TRBJ2-1
V: TRBV19
CDR3: CASSTSRGYNEQFF

J: TRBJ2-2
V: TRBV29-1
CDR3: CSVERPGQELFF

J: TRBJ2-5
V: TRBV15
CDR3: CATSRDGGGGFGETQYF

J: TRBJ1-4
V: TRBV11-3
CDR3: CASSPGGLYEKLFF

J: TRBJ1-4
V: TRBV11-3
CDR3: CASSPLGQANEKLFF

J: TRBJ2-7
V: TRBV28
CDR3: CASSSASGRAGEQYF

J: TRBJ2-1
V: TRBV9
CDR3: CASNRSRTSGSHNEQFF

J: TRBJ1-5
V: TRBV7-1
CDR3: CASSPASNQPQHF

J: TRBJ2-5
V: TRBV30
CDR3: CAWNDKGETQYF

J: TRBJ2-7
V: TRBV11-3
CDR3: CASRPFTDSYEQYF

J: TRBJ2-7
V: TRBV28
CDR3: CASSFRTSGVSSYF

J: TRBJ2-5
V: TRBV11-3
CDR3: CASSLEGQGAGETQYF

J: TRBJ1-3
V: TRBV30
CDR3: CAWSVVEGNTIYF

J: TRBJ2-2
V: TRBV28
CDR3: CASTRRGIVAGELFF

J: TRBJ1-1
V: TRBV30
CDR3: CAWSGGQANTEAFF

J: TRBJ1-1
V: TRBV18
CDR3: CASSPPRASTEAFF